These 13 T cell receptor beta chains were all obtained from the same sample, sequenced in a study of shared clonotypes between healthy human individuals. Repertoires were generated with immunoSEQ multiplex PCR, while TCRdb's copy carries only in-frame clones and drops some. The sample has 550,000 to 800,000 clones; roughly 70% are singletons. The sample was memory CD4+ T cells sorted from blood. Subset indicated: CD45RA-negative fraction. These receptors came from a woman aged 25 to 39 in good health.

The chain carries TRBV5-5 and TRBJ2-6, with 9 bases lining up with TRBD2. J gave up 2 bases and V 0 bases, and 6 bases lay outside the gene matches. The length of the CDR3 is 18 residues. CDR1 is SGHKS, CDR2 YYEKEE, per germline (reference sequence). The CDR3 spells CASSLVILAGAGANVLTF. The CDR3 region has the DNA TGTGCCAGCAGCTTGGTGATTTTAGCGGGAGCTGGGGCCAACGTCCTGACTTTC.

The rearrangement links TRBV5-1 to TRBJ2-7, with TRBD1 matching 7 bases. The V gene end was trimmed by 4 bases and the J gene end by 7 bases; junction bases not matched to a gene: 14. Per the germline V gene, CDR1 is SGHRS and CDR2 is YFSETQ. The CDR3 has 15 residues. As DNA, the CDR3 is TGCGCCAGCAGCCCGTTTTATAGACAGGGCCGGGAGCAGTACTTC. Translating it yields CASSPFYRQGREQYF.

The V and J genes are TRBV5-1 and TRBJ2-1; 7 nucleotides match TRBD2. The CDR3 is 15 residues long. Germline-derived CDR1 and CDR2 are SGHRS and YFSETQ. V lost 5 bases, J lost 3 bases, and 8 bases stayed unmatched. The CDR3 sequence: CASSRSSGDYNEQFF. For the CDR3, the DNA is TGCGCCAGCAGTCGGTCCAGCGGGGACTACAATGAGCAGTTCTTC.

The gene calls are TRBV6-6 and TRBJ1-1; 8 bases match TRBD1. Germline V CDR1 and CDR2: MNHNY, SVGAGI (reference sequence). After removal of 6 bases from V and 0 bases from J, the junction contained 9 bases not matched to a gene. This CDR3 region has 16 residues. This chain's CDR3 is CASRPDRGRMNTEAFF. CDR3 DNA sequence: TGTGCCAGCAGACCCGACAGGGGAAGGATGAACACTGAAGCTTTCTTT.

The J gene is TRBJ2-7, the V gene TRBV10-3; a possible D gene is TRBD2 (5 bases). Germline lookup yields CDR1 ENHRY and CDR2 SYGVKD. This CDR3 is built from 13 residues. Deletions cut 0 bases from V and 3 bases from J, with 6 bases between. The CDR3 loop is CAISESGDYEQYF. In nucleotides, the CDR3 is TGTGCCATCAGTGAGTCCGGGGACTACGAGCAGTACTTC.

On this clone: Other DNA sequences of this sample code for an identical CDR3. This chain links TRBV11-2 with TRBJ1-1; D gene unclear. CDR1 and CDR2 (germline): SGHAT, FQNNGV. Trimming removed 1 base at V and 2 bases at J, with 8 bases between. The CDR3 has 14 amino acids. CDR3 in amino acids: CASSLALANTEAFF. The DNA of the CDR3 is TGTGCCAGCAGCTTAGCCCTAGCCAACACTGAAGCTTTCTTT.

J is TRBJ1-1 and V is TRBV6-1; D gene ambiguous. The V end lost 4 bases, the J end lost 4 bases, and 13 bases lay between the germline ends. Germline CDR1 reads MNHNS; CDR2 reads SASEGT. CDR3 length: 14 residues. The CDR3, as DNA: TGTGCCAGCAGTGTTCCTGGGCAGGCCACTGAAGCTTTCTTT. Amino acid sequence: CASSVPGQATEAFF.

The CDR3 coding sequence is TGCGCCAGCAGCCGTACAGGGGAGTATGGCTACACCTTC. Amino acids: CASSRTGEYGYTF. The J gene is TRBJ1-2, the V gene TRBV5-1; 7 bases agree with TRBD1. There are 13 residues in the CDR3. CDR1 SGHRS and CDR2 YFSETQ come from the germline V gene. J was trimmed by 5 bases and V by 4 bases; bases with no gene match: 5.

Only a few counts were recorded for this clone. The chain employs TRBV5-1 and TRBJ1-4; maybe TRBD1 (5 bases). The V end lost 7 bases, the J end lost 5 bases, and 12 bases lay between the germline ends. The germline CDR1 and CDR2 sequences are SGHRS and YFSETQ. The CDR3 spans 13 residues. CDR3: CASGRGANEKLFF. Written as DNA, the CDR3 is TGCGCCAGCGGTCGCGGGGCCAATGAAAAACTGTTTTTT.

The rearrangement uses TRBV7-9 and TRBJ2-5; a weak D match, TRBD2 (5 bases). CDR3 length: 11 residues. Between the trimmed V and J ends, which lost 10 bases and 2 bases, there was a span of 8 bases. The V gene's germline CDR1 is SEHNR and CDR2 FQNEAQ (reference sequence). The CDR3 here is CATAGQETQYF. CDR3 DNA sequence: TGTGCCACCGCGGGTCAAGAGACCCAGTACTTC.

This chain connects TRBV2 to TRBJ2-5; TRBD2 matches 7 bases. Germline CDR1 reads SNHLY; CDR2 reads FYNNEI. The CDR3 length is 14 residues. Trimming took 4 bases from V and 5 from J; bases not matched to a gene: 7. CDR3 bases: TGTGCCAGCAGTGTTGCGGGAGTAGGTGAGACCCAGTACTTC. As protein: CASSVAGVGETQYF.

CDR3 residues: CASSLEGTVSYEQYF. The CDR3 nucleotides read TGTGCCAGCAGCCTGGAAGGGACAGTCTCCTACGAGCAGTACTTC. The V and J genes are TRBV5-5 and TRBJ2-7; 7 bases line up with TRBD1. Unmatched junction bases numbered 7, after V lost 4 bases and J lost 0 bases. There are 15 residues in the CDR3. The V gene's germline CDR1 is SGHKS and CDR2 YYEKEE (reference sequence).

J is TRBJ2-7 and V is TRBV4-2; no definite D call. This CDR3 spans 13 amino acids. Looked up from germline, CDR1 is LGHNA and CDR2 is YNFKEQ. The germline V and J ends were trimmed by 0 bases and 0 bases, with 3 bases remaining between them. In DNA, the CDR3 is TGTGCCAGCAGCCAAGAGGTCTCCTACGAGCAGTACTTC. Translated, it gives CASSQEVSYEQYF.